The sequence of this T cell receptor (beta chain) was determined in a study of shared clonotypes between healthy human individuals. Looking at the study overall: CD8 memory received one plate per donor, CD8 naive two, CD4 memory three and CD4 naive three.

The CDR3 extends over 12 amino acids. In germline, CDR1 is SEHNR, CDR2 FQNEAQ (reference sequence). Trimming shortened V by 3 bases and J by 4 bases, and 6 bases separated the two germline ends. Study-level points and caveats: When compared with the clonotypes that were shared by all four sorted-subset donors, the non-shared clonotypes turned out to have lower generation probabilities.

Sequencing was performed with immunoSEQ multiplex PCR; in TCRdb, only in-frame clones are kept and a portion is missing. This sample has 2 million to 2.5 million clones; around 93% occur once, and the top ten carry around 0.4%. Concerning this clone itself: Its antigen is still unknown. The same CDR3 is also encoded by other DNA sequences in this sample.

This receptor was obtained from a man aged 18 to 29 in good health. Some clones in this sample may be carry-over from other donors' samples. The sequencing sample was made of naive CD4+ T cells from PBMCs. Regarding subset: CD45RA+ positively selected. The chain recombines TRBV7-9 with TRBJ1-2; D call uncertain. The CDR3 nucleotides read TGTGCCAGCAGCTTTACGGTCTATGGCTACACCTTC. As protein: CASSFTVYGYTF.